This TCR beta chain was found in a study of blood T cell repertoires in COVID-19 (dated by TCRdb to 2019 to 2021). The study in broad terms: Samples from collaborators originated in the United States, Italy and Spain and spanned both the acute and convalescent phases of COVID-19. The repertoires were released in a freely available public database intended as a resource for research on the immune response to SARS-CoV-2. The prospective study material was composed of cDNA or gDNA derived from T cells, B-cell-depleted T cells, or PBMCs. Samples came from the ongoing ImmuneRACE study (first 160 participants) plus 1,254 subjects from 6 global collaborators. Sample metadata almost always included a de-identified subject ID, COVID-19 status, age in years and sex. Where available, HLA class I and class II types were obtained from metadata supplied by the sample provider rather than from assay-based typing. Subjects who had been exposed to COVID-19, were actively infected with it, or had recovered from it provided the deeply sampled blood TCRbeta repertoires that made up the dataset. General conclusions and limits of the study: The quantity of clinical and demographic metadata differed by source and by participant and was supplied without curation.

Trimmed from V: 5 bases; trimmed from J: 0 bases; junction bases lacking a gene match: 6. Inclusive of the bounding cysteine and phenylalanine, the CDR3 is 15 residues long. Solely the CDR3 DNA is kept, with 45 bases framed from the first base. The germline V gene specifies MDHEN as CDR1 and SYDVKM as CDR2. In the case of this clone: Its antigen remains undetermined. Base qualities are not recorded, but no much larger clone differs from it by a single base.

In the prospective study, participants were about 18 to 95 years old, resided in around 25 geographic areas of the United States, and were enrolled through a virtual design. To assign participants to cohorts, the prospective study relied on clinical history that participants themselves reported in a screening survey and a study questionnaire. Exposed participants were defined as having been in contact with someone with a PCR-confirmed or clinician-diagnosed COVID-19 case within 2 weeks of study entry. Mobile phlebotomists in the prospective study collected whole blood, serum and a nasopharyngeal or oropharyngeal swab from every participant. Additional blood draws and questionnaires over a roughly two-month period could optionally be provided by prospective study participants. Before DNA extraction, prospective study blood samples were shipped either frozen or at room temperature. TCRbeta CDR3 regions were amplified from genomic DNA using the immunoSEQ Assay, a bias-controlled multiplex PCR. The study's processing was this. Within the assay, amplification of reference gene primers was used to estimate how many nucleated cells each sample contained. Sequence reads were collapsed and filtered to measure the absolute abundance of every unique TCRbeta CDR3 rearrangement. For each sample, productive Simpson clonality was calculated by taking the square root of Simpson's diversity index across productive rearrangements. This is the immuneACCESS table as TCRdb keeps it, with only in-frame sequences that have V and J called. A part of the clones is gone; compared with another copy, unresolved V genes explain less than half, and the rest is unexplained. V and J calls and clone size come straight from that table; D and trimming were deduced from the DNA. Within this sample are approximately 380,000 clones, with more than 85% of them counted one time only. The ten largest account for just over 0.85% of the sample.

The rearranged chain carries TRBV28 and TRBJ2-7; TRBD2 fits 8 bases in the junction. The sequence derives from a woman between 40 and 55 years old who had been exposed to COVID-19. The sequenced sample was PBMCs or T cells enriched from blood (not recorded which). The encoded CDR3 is CASSLGGASSYEQYF. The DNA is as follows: TGTGCCAGCAGTCTCGGGGGGGCAAGCTCCTACGAGCAGTACTTC.